This T cell receptor (beta chain) was documented in a study of control samples from healthy donors and cancer patients (dated by TCRdb to about 2020). The library came from the immunoSEQ multiplex PCR assay. TCRdb re-hosts the immuneACCESS table, in-frame sequences only. Its copies lack some clones; in the studies checked, an unresolved V gene accounts for under half of them, and the cause for the rest is not known. The sample includes around 51,000 clones, with around nine tenths observed a single time. Approximately 40% of the sample is taken by the ten largest. On this clone itself: The target of this receptor is not known. No base-level quality is on record; no much larger clone is a single base apart.

The TCR was taken from a man aged 50 to 60 with head and neck cancer. What was sequenced was PBMCs.

The CDR3: CAAADSYEQYF. The nucleotides are TGTGCCGCGGCGGACTCCTACGAGCAGTACTTC. The chain uses TRBV19 and TRBJ2-7; the D gene assignment is ambiguous. The CDR3 spans 11 residues, from the cysteine through the phenylalanine. Only CDR3 DNA remains: 33 bases, in frame from the first base. The germline V gene encodes CDR1 LNHDA and CDR2 SQIVND (reference sequence). Between the V and J ends, shortened by 11 bases and 0 bases respectively, the junction contains 8 bases.